These 17 T cell receptor beta chains were sequenced from one sample in a study of CXCR3-negative and CXCR3-positive naive CD8 T cells. These receptors' antigens are unknown. General study findings and limits: For CXCR3-positive naive cells, TRB CDR3s were more hydrophobic than those of CXCR3-negative naive cells.

5' RACE with UMI labels generated the TRB cDNA libraries. TCRdb re-called the 5' RACE reads and catalogs CDR3 proteins one per entry, DNA excluded. This listing includes some 110,000 distinct CDR3 sequences. The source material was naive CXCR3+ CD8+ T cells from blood. Subset of the sample: CD45RO-CCR7+CD27+CD95- naive CD8+ T cells expressing CXCR3 (TNR3+). Receptors were obtained from a human donor in good health. Some clones in this sample may be carry-over from other donors' samples.

This sequence joins TRBV28 and TRBJ2-1; the D gene TCRdb calls, TRBD2, cannot be checked with no DNA. Germline V gene lookup returns CDR1 MDHEN and CDR2 SYDVKM. The CDR3 length is 14 residues. This CDR3 reads CASSPVDPGGEQFF. Full variable domain (outside the CDR3, taken from reference TRBV28 and TRBJ2-1): DVKVTQSSRYLVKRTGEKVFLECVQDMDHENMFWYRQDPGLGLRLIYFSYDVKMKEKGDIPEGYSVSREKKERFSLILESASTNQTSMYLCASSPVDPGGEQFFGPGTRLTVL.

The CDR3: CASSPTGHHTEAFF. The chain joins TRBV18 to TRBJ1-1; TCRdb calls TRBD1, which cannot be checked without DNA. The germline CDR1 and CDR2 sequences are KGHSH and LQKENI. CDR3 length equals 14 residues. Supplemented by reference TRBV18 and TRBJ1-1, the full variable domain reads NAGVMQNPRHLVRRRGQEARLRCSPMKGHSHVYWYRQLPEEGLKFMVYLQKENIIDESGMPKERFSAEFPKEGPSILRIQQVVRGDSAAYFCASSPTGHHTEAFFGQGTRLTVV.

The chain carries TRBV7-9 and TRBJ1-1; TCRdb indicates TRBD1, and absent DNA this call remains unverified. CDR1 SEHNR and CDR2 FQNEAQ come from the germline V gene (reference sequence). CDR3 length: 16 amino acids. The CDR3: CASSSLSGTGGTEAFF.

The gene calls are TRBV4-3 and TRBJ2-2. This CDR3 has 14 residues. Germline assignment: CDR1 LGHNA and CDR2 YSLEER. The CDR3 sequence: CASSQARYSGELFF.

This chain links TRBV29-1 with TRBJ2-7; the D call from TCRdb, TRBD2, cannot be confirmed without DNA. The CDR3 contains 14 residues. Germline lookup yields CDR1 SQVTM and CDR2 ANQGSEA. The CDR3 loop reads CSIGTGTVTYEQYF.

V and J are TRBV5-1 and TRBJ2-2. This CDR3 is built from 12 residues. CDR1 is SGHRS and CDR2 is YFSETQ in the germline V gene. The CDR3 is CASSFRTGELFF.

This chain connects TRBV29-1 to TRBJ1-2; TCRdb picks TRBD1, but there is no DNA to check that call. Germline CDR1 SQVTM, CDR2 ANQGSEA. The CDR3 length is 12 residues. CDR3 amino acids: CSGDHDSYGYTF.

The chain uses TRBV21-1 and TRBJ1-2; TCRdb's assignment of TRBD1 cannot be checked, as there is no DNA. TRBV21-1 is a documented pseudogene. The CDR3 totals 16 residues. CDR3 residues: CASSNTPDRAAYGYTF.

The chain couples TRBV7-3 to TRBJ1-1; TCRdb names TRBD1, which stays unverified in the absence of DNA. Per the germline V gene, CDR1 is SGHTA and CDR2 is FQGTGA. This CDR3 is 15 amino acids long. CDR3 loop: CASSQDRGPRTEAFF. Based on the CDR3 plus reference TRBV7-3 and TRBJ1-1, the full variable domain is GAGVSQTPSNKVTEKGKYVELRCDPISGHTALYWYRQSLGQGPEFLIYFQGTGAADDSGLPNDRFFAVRPEGSVSTLKIQRTERGDSAVYLCASSQDRGPRTEAFFGQGTRLTVV.

This CDR3 reads CASSNMCLGDGYTF. The chain has TRBV11-2 and TRBJ1-2. This CDR3 has 14 amino acids. The germline V gene has CDR1 SGHAT and CDR2 FQNNGV.

The J gene is TRBJ2-2, the V gene TRBV23-1; TCRdb picks TRBD1, but there is no DNA to check that call. TRBV23-1 is given ORF status, its function remaining uncertain. This CDR3 has 16 residues. The CDR3 loop reads CASSHHRGIRTGELFF.

This chain connects TRBV29-1 to TRBJ2-5; the D call from TCRdb, TRBD1, cannot be confirmed without DNA. The CDR3 consists of 13 residues. Germline loops: CDR1 SQVTM, CDR2 ANQGSEA. The CDR3: CSVEGANQETQYF. The full variable domain, completed using reference TRBV29-1 and TRBJ2-5, is SAVISQKPSRDICQRGTSLTIQCQVDSQVTMMFWYRQQPGQSLTLIATANQGSEATYESGFVIDKFPISRPNLTFSTLTVSNMSPEDSSIYLCSVEGANQETQYFGPGTRLLVL.

The rearrangement links TRBV6-5 to TRBJ1-1; TCRdb designates TRBD1, a call that cannot be tested without DNA. This CDR3 comprises 14 residues. Germline CDR1 and CDR2: MNHEY and SVGAGI. Here the CDR3 reads CASSLGQGYTEAFF.

The V and J genes are TRBV5-1 and TRBJ2-7; the TCRdb call, TRBD1, lacks DNA for checking. The CDR3 spans 11 residues. CDR1 and CDR2 from the germline V gene are SGHRS and YFSETQ. The CDR3 sequence: CASSARDEEYF. Using reference TRBV5-1 and TRBJ2-7 for the parts outside the CDR3, the full variable domain is KAGVTQTPRYLIKTRGQQVTLSCSPISGHRSVSWYQQTPGQGLQFLFEYFSETQRNKGNFPGRFSGRQFSNSRSEMNVSTLELGDSALYLCASSARDEEYFGPGTRLTVT.

This chain connects TRBV7-9 to TRBJ2-1. This CDR3 has 11 amino acids. Germline lookup yields CDR1 SEHNR and CDR2 FQNEAQ (reference sequence). The CDR3 sequence: CASSLAGEQFF. Variable domain in full (rest from reference TRBV7-9 and TRBJ2-1): DTGVSQNPRHKITKRGQNVTFRCDPISEHNRLYWYRQTLGQGPEFLTYFQNEAQLEKSRLLSDRFSAERPKGSFSTLEIQRTEQGDSAMYLCASSLAGEQFFGPGTRLTVL.

J is TRBJ1-5 and V is TRBV29-1; with no DNA, the TCRdb D assignment of TRBD1 cannot be verified. Germline assignment: CDR1 SQVTM and CDR2 ANQGSEA. There are 16 residues in the CDR3. CDR3 protein: CSVPGQGFDGNQPQHF. Complete variable domain (other parts from reference TRBV29-1 and TRBJ1-5): SAVISQKPSRDICQRGTSLTIQCQVDSQVTMMFWYRQQPGQSLTLIATANQGSEATYESGFVIDKFPISRPNLTFSTLTVSNMSPEDSSIYLCSVPGQGFDGNQPQHFGDGTRLSIL.

The chain employs TRBV28 and TRBJ2-7; TCRdb's D call, TRBD1, is unchecked because there is no DNA. Germline V gene sequence: CDR1 MDHEN, CDR2 SYDVKM. The CDR3 has 16 amino acids. The CDR3 loop reads CASSSMTGERFYEQYF. Looking up the rest from reference TRBV28 and TRBJ2-7 gives the full variable domain: DVKVTQSSRYLVKRTGEKVFLECVQDMDHENMFWYRQDPGLGLRLIYFSYDVKMKEKGDIPEGYSVSREKKERFSLILESASTNQTSMYLCASSSMTGERFYEQYFGPGTRLTVT.